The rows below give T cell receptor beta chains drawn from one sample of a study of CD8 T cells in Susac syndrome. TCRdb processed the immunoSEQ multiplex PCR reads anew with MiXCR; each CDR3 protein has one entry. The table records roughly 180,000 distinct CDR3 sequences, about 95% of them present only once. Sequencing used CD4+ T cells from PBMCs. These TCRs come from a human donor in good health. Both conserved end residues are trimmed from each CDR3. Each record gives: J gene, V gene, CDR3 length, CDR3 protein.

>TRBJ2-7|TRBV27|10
AVRRDNYEQY
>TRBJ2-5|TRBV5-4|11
ASSLQGRETQY
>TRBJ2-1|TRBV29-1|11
SVLAGGGHEQF
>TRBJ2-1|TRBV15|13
ATSRDPAGLGEQF
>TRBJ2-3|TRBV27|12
ASSLSETSDTQY
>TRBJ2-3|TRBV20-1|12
SAPQGKGTDTQY
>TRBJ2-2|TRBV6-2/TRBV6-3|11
ASSSRTVGELF
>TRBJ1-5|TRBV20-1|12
SARESTGFQPQH
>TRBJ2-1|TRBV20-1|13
SAAFTSGSYNEQF
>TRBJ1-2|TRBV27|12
ASSSGQGWSGYT
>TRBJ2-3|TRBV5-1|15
ASSLPGTSGVTDTQY
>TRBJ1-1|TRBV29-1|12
SVAPVGGATEAF
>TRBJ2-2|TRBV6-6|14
ASSSRGRERTGELF
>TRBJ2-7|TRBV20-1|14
SARGGLAGGLYEQY
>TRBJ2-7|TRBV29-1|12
SVGVIGEGYKQY
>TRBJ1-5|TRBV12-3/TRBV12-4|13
ASNPGGFGNQPQH
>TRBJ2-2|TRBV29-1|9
SVGHTGELF
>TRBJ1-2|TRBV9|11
ASSTGQLDGYT
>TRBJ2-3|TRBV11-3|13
ASSLEGTGTDTQY
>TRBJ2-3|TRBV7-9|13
ASSPGAASTDTQY
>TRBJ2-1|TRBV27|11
ASRGQGALEQF
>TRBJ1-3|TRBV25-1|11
ASSMGPGNTIY
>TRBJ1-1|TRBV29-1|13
SVDIGQGIGTEAF
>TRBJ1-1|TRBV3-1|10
ASSPKQGEAF
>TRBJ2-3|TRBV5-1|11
ASRPRGSDTQY
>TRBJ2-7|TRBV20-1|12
SARTGRRIDEQY
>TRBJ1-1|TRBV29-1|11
SGRGHLIPEAF
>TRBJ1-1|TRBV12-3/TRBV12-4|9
ASRLIWEAF
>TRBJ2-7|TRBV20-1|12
SATSGEASYEQY
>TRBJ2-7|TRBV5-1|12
ASSSRTGVHEQY
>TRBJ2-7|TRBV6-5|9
ASAPSYEQY
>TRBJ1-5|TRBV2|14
ASSTGTGVSNQPQH
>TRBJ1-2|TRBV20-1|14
SAEPFEDSANYGYT
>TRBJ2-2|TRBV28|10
ASVQLRGELF
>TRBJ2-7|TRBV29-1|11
SVTRTGNYEQY
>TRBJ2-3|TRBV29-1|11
SVEYGITDTQY
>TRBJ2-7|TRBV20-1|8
SAREDEQY
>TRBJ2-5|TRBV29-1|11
SVYDRGGETQY
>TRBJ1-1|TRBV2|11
ASSVGMDAEAF
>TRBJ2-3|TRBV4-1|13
ASTPSGASTDTQY
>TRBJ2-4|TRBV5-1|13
ASSEYRGPKNIQY
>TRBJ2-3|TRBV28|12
ASSLPKTGGTQY